This entry features one TCR beta chain sequence. Its antigen is as yet unknown. This specimen belongs to a study of blood T cells in healthy people across ages. Study-wide findings and caveats: Researchers deemed the diversity estimates from one million T cells underestimates. TCR beta diversity, measured per million T cells, fell in a roughly linear way with age. Long-lived donors had more naive CD4+ cells and higher diversity than aged donors.

Next came a second PCR, run for about 7 to 12 cycles, which used a sample-barcoded 5' primer along with a J-beta primer mix. One entry per CDR3 protein, called by TCRdb with MiXCR from the 5' RACE reads. This sample has over 600,000 distinct CDR3 sequences, with approximately 60% found just once. Germline V gene sequence: CDR1 SGDLS, CDR2 YYNGEE. The CDR3 sequence is 12 residues long. Trimming cost V 0 bases and J 10 bases, with 9 bases left between them. The chain combines TRBV9 with TRBJ2-3; unclear D gene. This TCR was sampled from a man aged 35 to 55 in good health. Sequencing was carried out using blood. The CDR3 nucleotides are TGTGCCAGCAGCGTAGACCTAGGTGCGCAGTATTTT. It encodes CASSVDLGAQYF.